Below, one T cell receptor beta chain is given with its context. Its target antigen remains unknown. The sample holds no much larger clone one base away, and base qualities are not on file. The sample's time point label is to be understood as: pre-sensitization, week 0. This sample's treatment or condition label indicates: therapeutic diphenylcyclopropenone sensitization with weekly scalp DPC. At each patch-test visit, blood was drawn before the patch test was applied. Eligible patients were aged 18 to 70, diagnosed with alopecia, deemed suitable for DPC therapy, and excluded if pregnant. Total RNA was extracted from unfractionated whole blood collected in Tempus Blood RNA tubes. The library was produced with RACE. TCRdb records NextSeq 500 as the sequencer. Library preparation attached unique molecular identifiers to individual cDNA molecules for quantitative, reproducible TCR counting. From each blood RNA sample, both TCR alpha and TCR beta chains were sequenced. As for the original processing: Samples had a median of about 96,000 TCRs, with a range from roughly 23,224 to 750,000. V, J and CDR3 annotation of the TCR reads was performed with the Decombinator software suite. For the PS versus PT1 abundance plots, all samples were subsampled to the same number of TCRs (28,000). Expanded TCRs were defined as absent before sensitization and observed at least eight times at the 2-week time point. TCRdb trimmed public reads at Q25 via fastp, called clones via MiXCR and kept in-frame beta chains. All rows with the same CDR3 protein become a single entry with the most common DNA and genes. TCRdb, rather than the study authors, made the V and J calls. The sample table shows tens of thousands of distinct CDR3 sequences, and roughly 9.8% are seen once. Over 4% of the sample lies in the top ten.

V trim: 5 bases; J trim: 14 bases; unmatched bases: 8. CDR1 and CDR2, per the germline V gene, are SGHTA and FQGNSA. Counted from cysteine to phenylalanine, this CDR3 has 12 amino acids. Just the 36-base CDR3 DNA is kept, in frame starting at base 1. This record belongs to a study of human T cells and chemical hapten exposure (dated by TCRdb to the early 2020s). In the study overall: For sensitization, 2% DPC in acetone was applied to a 2 cm by 2 cm area of upper inner arm skin. Weekly therapeutic DPC doses were additionally applied to the scalp of patients throughout the roughly 23-week study period. Patch tests used Finn chambers with 0.01% DPC on the upper back, scored after 6 days by International Contact Dermatitis Research Group standards. The mostly female patient cohort included alopecia areata with under or over 50% scalp involvement, alopecia totalis and alopecia universalis. Libraries were pooled for sequencing, and per-sample TCR yields varied mainly because of small differences in library volumes within the pool. This study followed changes in the peripheral blood TCR repertoire in vivo during primary and secondary sensitization of alopecia patients to the hapten diphenylcyclopropenone (DPC). Blood samples were taken from patients before sensitization (week 0) and at 2, 6 and about 24 weeks after DPC sensitization. Twenty-nine alopecia patients provided blood for TCR sequencing at one to four time points (pre-sensitization, 2, 6 and 24 weeks). Overall study results and their limits: The number of TCRs above 1 in 1000 frequency did not change with DPC sensitization; there was no evidence of global repertoire structure alterations. After repeated subsampling, changes were observed in the strength of the expansion versus patch-test correlation and in the threshold at which the correlation became significant. Significantly more large CDR3 similarity clusters were formed by expanded TCRs than by pre-sensitization or healthy control sets, consistent with antigen-driven responses. Because every patient had alopecia, a presumed autoimmune disease, the patients' immune response might differ from that of healthy individuals. A positive correlation was found between the number of PT1 expanded TCRs and patch test score, with significance reached at thresholds 8, 16 and 32 but not 4.

The sample here was whole blood, taken in connection with sensitization to the hapten diphenylcyclopropenone (DPC). The TCR was taken from a woman aged 45-60 years with alopecia areata. Some clones in this sample may be carry-over from other donors' samples. The chain is assembled from TRBV7-2 and TRBJ2-3, with 9 bases matching TRBD1. In nucleotide form, the sequence is TGTGCCAGCAGCCCCTTCGGGGACAGGGTGTATTTT. This encodes CASSPFGDRVYF.